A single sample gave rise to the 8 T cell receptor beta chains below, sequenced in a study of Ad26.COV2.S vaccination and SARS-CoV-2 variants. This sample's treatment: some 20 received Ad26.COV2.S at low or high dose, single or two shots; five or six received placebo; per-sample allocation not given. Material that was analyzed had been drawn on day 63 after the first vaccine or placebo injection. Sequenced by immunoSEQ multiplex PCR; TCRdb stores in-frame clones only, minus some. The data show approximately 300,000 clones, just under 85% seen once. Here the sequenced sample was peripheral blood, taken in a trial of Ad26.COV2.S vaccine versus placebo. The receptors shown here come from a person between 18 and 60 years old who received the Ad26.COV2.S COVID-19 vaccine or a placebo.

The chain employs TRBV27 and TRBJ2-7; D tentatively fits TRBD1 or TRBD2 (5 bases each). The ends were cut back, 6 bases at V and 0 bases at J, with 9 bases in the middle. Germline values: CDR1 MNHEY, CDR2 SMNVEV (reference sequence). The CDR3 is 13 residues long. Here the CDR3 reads CASRRDDSYEQYF. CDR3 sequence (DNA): TGTGCCAGCAGACGGGACGACTCCTACGAGCAGTACTTC.

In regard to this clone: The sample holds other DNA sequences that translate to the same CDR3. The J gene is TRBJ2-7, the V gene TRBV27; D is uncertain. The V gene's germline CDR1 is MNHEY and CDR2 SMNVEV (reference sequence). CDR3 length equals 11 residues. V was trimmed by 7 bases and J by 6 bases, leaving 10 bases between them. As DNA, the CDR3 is TGTGCCAGCACCCGTGGGGTCGAGCAGTACTTC. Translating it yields CASTRGVEQYF.

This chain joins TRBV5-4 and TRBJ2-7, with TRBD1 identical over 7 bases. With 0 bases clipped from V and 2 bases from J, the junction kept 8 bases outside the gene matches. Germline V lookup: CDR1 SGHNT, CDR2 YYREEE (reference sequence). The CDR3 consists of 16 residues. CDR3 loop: CASSLGGTVETYEQYF. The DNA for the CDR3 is TGTGCCAGCAGCTTGGGGGGGACAGTTGAGACCTACGAGCAGTACTTC. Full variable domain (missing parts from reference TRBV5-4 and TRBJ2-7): ETGVTQSPTHLIKTRGQQVTLRCSSQSGHNTVSWYQQALGQGPQFIFQYYREEENGRGNFPPRFSGLQFPNYSSELNVNALELDDSALYLCASSLGGTVETYEQYFGPGTRLTVT.

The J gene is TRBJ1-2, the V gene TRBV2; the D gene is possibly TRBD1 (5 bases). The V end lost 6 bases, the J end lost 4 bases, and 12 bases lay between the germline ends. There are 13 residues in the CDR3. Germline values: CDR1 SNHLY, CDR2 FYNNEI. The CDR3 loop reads CASRRGPAYGYTF. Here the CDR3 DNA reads TGTGCCAGCAGGAGGGGCCCGGCCTATGGCTACACCTTC.

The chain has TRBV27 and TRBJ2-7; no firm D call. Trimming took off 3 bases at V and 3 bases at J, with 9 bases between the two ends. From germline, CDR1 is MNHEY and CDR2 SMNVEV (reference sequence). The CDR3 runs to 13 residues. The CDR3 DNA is TGTGCCAGCAGTTTTGGACGGATCTACGAGCAGTACTTC. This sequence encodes CASSFGRIYEQYF.

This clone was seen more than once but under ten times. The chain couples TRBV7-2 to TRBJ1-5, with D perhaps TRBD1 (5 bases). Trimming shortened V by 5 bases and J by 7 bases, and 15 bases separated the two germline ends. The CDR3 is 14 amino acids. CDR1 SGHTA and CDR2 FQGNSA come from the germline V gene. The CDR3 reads CASSARLGDQPQHF. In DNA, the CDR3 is TGTGCCAGCAGCGCCCGGCTGGGGGACCAGCCCCAGCATTTT.

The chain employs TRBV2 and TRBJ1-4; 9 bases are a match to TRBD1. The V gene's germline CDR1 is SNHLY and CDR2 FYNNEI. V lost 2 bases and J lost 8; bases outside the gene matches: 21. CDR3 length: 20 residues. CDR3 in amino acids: CASSELQILLNRGRREKLFF. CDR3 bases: TGTGCCAGCAGTGAATTACAAATTCTCCTCAACAGGGGGCGAAGGGAAAAACTGTTTTTT.

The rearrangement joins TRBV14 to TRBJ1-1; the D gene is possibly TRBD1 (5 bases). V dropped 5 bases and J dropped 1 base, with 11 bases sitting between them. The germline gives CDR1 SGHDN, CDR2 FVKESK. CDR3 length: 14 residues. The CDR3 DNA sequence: TGTGCCAGCAGCTGGGACTTGCAGAACACTGAAGCTTTCTTT. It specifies CASSWDLQNTEAFF.